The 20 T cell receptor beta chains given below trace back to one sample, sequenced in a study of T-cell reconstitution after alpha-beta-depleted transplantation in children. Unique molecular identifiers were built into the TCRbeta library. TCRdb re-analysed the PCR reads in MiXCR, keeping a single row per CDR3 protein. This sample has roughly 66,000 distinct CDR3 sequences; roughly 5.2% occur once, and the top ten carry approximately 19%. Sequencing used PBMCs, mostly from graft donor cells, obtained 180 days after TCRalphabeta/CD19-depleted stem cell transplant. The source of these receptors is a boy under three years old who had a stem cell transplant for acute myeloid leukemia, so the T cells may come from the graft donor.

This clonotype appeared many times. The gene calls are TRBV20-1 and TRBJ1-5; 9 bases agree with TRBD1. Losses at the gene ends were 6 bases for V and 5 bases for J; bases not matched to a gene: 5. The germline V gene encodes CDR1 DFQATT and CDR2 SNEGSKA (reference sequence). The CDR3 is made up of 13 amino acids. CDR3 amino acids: CSARGQGYQPQHF. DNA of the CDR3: TGCAGTGCACGGGGACAGGGTTATCAGCCCCAGCATTTT.

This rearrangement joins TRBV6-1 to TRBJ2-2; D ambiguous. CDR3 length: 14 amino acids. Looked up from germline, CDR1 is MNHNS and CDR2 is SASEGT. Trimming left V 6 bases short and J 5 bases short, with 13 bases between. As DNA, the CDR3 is TGTGCCAGCAGCAGGCAGAGTCAGACCGGGGAGCTGTTTTTT. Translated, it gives CASSRQSQTGELFF.

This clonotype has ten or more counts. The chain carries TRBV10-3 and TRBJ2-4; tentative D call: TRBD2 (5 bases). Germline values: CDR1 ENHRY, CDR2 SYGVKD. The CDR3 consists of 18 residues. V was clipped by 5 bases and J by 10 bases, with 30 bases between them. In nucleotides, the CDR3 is TGTGCCATCAGTCGAAGTTACGCGGGTACACTAGGAATCAGGATTCAGTACTTC. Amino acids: CAISRSYAGTLGIRIQYF.

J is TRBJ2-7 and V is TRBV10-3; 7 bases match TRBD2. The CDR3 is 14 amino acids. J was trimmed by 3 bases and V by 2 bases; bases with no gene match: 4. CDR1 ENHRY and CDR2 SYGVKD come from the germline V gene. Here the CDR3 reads CAISEGGDGYEQYF. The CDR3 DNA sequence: TGTGCCATCAGTGAGGGGGGGGACGGCTACGAGCAGTACTTC.

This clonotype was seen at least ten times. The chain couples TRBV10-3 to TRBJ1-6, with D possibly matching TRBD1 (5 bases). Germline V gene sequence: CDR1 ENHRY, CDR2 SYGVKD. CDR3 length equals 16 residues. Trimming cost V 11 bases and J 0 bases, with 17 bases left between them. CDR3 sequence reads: CASGHAMSSYNSPLHF. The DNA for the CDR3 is TGTGCCTCCGGACACGCCATGAGCTCCTATAATTCACCCCTCCACTTT.

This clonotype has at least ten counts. CDR3 DNA: TGTGCCAGCTCACCGCGGGCTAATGAAAAACTGTTTTTT. Amino acid sequence: CASSPRANEKLFF. The chain recombines TRBV18 with TRBJ1-4; no reliable D call. Germline loops: CDR1 KGHSH, CDR2 LQKENI. This CDR3 region has 13 residues. V lost 3 bases and J 3 bases, leaving 5 bases between the germline ends.

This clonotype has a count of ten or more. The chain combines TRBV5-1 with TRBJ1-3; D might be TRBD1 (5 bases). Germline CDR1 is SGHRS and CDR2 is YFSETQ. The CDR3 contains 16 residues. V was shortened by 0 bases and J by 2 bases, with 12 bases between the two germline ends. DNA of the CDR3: TGCGCCAGCAGCTTGGGACCGGGGGGAGCTGGAAACACCATATATTTT. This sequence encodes CASSLGPGGAGNTIYF.

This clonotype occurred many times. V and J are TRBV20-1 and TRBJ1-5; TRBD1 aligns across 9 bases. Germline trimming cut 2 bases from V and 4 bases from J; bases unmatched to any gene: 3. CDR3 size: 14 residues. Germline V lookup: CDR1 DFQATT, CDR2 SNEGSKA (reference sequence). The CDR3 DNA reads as TGCAGTGCTAGACCCGACAGGGGGAATCAGCCCCAGCATTTT. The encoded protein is CSARPDRGNQPQHF.

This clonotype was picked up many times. CDR3 in amino acids: CSARDLDSLYGYTF. The CDR3 DNA reads TGCAGTGCTAGAGATCTGGACTCCCTCTATGGCTACACCTTC. The chain uses TRBV20-1 and TRBJ1-2; D ambiguous. The ends were cut back, 0 bases at V and 4 bases at J, with 12 bases in the middle. The germline CDR1 and CDR2 sequences are DFQATT and SNEGSKA (reference sequence). The CDR3 has 14 residues.

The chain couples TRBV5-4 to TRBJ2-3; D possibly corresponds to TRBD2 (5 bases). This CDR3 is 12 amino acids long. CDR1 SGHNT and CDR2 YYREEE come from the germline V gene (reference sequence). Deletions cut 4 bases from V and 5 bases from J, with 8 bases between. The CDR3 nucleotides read TGTGCCAGCAGCCCTCGGGAAGATACGCAGTATTTT. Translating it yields CASSPREDTQYF.

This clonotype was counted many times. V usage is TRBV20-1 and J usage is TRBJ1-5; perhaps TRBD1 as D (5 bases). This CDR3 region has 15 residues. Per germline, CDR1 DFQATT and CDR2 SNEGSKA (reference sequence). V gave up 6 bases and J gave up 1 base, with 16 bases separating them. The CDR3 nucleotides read TGCAGTGCCTCCCAGCGGGGGAGGAGCAATCAGCCCCAGCATTTT. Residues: CSASQRGRSNQPQHF.

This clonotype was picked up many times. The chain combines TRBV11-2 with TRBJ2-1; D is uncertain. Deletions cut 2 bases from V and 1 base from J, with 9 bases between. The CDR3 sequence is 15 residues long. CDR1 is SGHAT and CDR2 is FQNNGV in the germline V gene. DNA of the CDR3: TGTGCCAGCAGCTTATATTTAGAATCCTACAATGAGCAGTTCTTC. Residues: CASSLYLESYNEQFF.

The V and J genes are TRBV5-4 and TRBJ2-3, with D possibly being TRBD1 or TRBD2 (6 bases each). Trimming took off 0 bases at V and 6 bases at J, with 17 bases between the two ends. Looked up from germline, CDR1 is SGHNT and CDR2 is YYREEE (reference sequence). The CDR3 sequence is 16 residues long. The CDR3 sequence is CASSLARGPPADTQYF. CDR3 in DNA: TGTGCCAGCAGCTTGGCTCGGGGGCCTCCAGCGGATACGCAGTATTTT.

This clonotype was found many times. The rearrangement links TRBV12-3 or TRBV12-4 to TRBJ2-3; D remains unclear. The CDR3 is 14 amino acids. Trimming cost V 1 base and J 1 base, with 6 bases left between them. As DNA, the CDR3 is TGTGCCAGCAGTTTAGTAGCAGGCACAGATACGCAGTATTTT. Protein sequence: CASSLVAGTDTQYF.

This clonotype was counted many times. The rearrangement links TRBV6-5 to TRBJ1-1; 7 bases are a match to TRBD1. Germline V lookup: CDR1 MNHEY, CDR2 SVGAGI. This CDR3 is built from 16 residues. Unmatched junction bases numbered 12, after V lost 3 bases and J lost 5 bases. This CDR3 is CASSYQGEGAGTEAFF. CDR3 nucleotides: TGTGCCAGCAGTTATCAGGGGGAGGGAGCTGGAACTGAAGCTTTCTTT.

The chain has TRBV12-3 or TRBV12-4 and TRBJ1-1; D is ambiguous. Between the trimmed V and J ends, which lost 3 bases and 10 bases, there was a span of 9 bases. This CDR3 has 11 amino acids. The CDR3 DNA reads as TGTGCCAGCAGTTTTGATCGGGGAGCTTTCTTT. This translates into CASSFDRGAFF.

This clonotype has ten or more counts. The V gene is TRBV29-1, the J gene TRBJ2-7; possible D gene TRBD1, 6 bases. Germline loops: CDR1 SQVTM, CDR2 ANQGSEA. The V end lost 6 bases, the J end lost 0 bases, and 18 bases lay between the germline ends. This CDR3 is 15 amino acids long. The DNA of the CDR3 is TGCAGCGTCCTAGGGGGAGTGAAGGGCTCCTACGAGCAGTACTTC. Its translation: CSVLGGVKGSYEQYF.

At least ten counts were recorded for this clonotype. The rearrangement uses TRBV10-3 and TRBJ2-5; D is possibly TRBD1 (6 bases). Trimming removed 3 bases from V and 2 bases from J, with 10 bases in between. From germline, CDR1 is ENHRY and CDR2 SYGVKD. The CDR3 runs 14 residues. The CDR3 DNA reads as TGTGCCATCAGTGAAGGGGGACGGCAAGAGACCCAGTACTTC. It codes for CAISEGGRQETQYF.

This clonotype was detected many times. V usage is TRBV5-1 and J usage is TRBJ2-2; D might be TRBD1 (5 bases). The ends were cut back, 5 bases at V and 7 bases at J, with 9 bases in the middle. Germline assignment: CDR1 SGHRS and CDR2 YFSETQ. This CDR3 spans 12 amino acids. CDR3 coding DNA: TGCGCCAGCAGTTTCACAGGCGGGGAGCTGTTTTTT. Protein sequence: CASSFTGGELFF.

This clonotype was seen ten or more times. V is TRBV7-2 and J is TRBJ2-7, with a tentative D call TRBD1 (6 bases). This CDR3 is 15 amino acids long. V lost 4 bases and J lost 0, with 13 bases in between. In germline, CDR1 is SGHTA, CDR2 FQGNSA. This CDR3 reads CASSSQGFSSYEQYF. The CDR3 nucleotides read TGTGCCAGCAGCTCCCAGGGGTTCAGCTCCTACGAGCAGTACTTC.